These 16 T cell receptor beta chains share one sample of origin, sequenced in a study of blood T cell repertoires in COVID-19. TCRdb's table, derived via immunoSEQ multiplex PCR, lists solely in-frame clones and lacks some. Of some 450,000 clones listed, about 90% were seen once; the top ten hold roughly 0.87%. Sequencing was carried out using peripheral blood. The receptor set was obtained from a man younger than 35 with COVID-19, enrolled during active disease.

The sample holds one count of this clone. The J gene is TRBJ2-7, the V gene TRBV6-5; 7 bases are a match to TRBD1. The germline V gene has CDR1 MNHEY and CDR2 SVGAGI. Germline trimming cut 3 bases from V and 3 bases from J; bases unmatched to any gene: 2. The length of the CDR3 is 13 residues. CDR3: CASSYDRVYEQYF. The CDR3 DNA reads TGTGCCAGCAGTTATGACAGGGTCTACGAGCAGTACTTC.

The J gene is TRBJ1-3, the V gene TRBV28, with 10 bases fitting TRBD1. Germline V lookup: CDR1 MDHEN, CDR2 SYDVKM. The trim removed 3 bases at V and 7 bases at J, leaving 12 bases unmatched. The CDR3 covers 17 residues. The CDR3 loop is CASSFPRLTGGDNTIYF. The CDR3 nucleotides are TGTGCCAGCAGTTTCCCACGTTTGACAGGGGGCGACAACACCATATATTTT.

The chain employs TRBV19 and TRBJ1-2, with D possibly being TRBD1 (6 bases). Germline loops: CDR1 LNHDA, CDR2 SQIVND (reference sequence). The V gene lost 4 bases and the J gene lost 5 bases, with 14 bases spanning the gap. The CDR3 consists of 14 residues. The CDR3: CASSKTGGEYGYTF. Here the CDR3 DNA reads TGTGCCAGTAGTAAGACAGGTGGAGAATATGGCTACACCTTC.

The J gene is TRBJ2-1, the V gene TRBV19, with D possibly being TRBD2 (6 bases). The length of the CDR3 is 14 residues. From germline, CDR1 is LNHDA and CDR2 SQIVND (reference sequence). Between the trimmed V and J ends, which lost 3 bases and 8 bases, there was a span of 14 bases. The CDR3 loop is CASSINSASDEQFF. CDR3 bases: TGTGCCAGTAGTATTAATTCGGCTAGCGATGAGCAGTTCTTC.

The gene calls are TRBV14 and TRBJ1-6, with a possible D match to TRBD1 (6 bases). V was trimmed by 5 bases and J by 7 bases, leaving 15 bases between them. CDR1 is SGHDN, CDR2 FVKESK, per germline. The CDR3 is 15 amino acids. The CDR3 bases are TGTGCCAGCAGCGAAAGGGGCAGGGGAAATTCACCCCTCCACTTT. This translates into CASSERGRGNSPLHF.

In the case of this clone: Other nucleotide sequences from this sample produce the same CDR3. In DNA form, the CDR3 reads TGTGCCAGCAGTTTATCAGGGACAGCAAATGAAAAACTGTTTTTT. It yields the protein CASSLSGTANEKLFF. The V and J genes are TRBV28 and TRBJ1-4, with 7 nucleotides matching TRBD1. The germline CDR1 and CDR2 sequences are MDHEN and SYDVKM. The junction had 4 bases not matched to a gene; V was cut back by 1 base and J by 5 bases. This CDR3 has 15 residues.

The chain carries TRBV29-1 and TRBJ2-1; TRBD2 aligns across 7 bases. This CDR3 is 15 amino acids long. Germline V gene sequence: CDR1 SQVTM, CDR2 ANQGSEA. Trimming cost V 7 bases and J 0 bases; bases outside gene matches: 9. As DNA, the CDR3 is TGCAGCGCTCGGACTAGGGGATCCTCCTACAATGAGCAGTTCTTC. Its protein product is CSARTRGSSYNEQFF.

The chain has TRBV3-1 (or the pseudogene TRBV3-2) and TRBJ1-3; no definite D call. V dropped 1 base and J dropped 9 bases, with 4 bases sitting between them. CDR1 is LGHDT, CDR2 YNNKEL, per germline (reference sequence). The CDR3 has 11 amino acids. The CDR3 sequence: CASSQASTIYF. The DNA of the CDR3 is TGTGCCAGCAGCCAAGCGAGCACCATATATTTT.

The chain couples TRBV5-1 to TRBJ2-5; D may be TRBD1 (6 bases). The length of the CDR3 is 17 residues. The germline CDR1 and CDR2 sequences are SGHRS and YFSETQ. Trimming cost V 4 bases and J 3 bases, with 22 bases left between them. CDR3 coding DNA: TGCGCCAGCAGCCCCCTCCCTACAGGGAATGGAAAAGAGACCCAGTACTTC. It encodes CASSPLPTGNGKETQYF.

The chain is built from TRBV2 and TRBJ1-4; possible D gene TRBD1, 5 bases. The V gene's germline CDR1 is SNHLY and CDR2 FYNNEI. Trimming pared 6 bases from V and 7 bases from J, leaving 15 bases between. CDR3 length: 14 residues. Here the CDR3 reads CASRPDGGREKLFF. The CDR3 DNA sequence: TGTGCCAGCAGACCCGACGGGGGTCGTGAAAAACTGTTTTTT. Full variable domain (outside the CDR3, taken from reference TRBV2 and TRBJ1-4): EPEVTQTPSHQVTQMGQEVILRCVPISNHLYFYWYRQILGQKVEFLVSFYNNEISEKSEIFDDQFSVERPDGSNFTLKIRSTKLEDSAMYFCASRPDGGREKLFFGSGTQLSVL.

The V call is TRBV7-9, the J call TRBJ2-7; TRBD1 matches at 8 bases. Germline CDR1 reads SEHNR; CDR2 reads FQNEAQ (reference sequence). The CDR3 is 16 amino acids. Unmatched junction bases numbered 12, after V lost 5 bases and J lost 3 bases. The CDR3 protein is CASSPSDRGRVYEQYF. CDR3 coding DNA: TGTGCCAGCAGCCCCTCAGACAGGGGAAGAGTCTACGAGCAGTACTTC.

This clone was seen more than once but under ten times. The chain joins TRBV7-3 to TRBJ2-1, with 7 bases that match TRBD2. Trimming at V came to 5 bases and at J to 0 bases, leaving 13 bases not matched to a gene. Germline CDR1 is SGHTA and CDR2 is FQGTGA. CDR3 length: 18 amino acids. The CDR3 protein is CASSPRGGSIISYNEQFF. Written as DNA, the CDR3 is TGTGCCAGCAGCCCAAGAGGCGGGAGTATAATCTCCTACAATGAGCAGTTCTTC.

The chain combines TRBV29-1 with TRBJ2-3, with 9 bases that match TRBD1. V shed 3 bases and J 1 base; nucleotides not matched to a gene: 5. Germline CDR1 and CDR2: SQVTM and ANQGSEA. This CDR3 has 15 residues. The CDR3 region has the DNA TGCAGCGTTGACACACAGGGGGCGGGCACAGATACGCAGTATTTT. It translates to CSVDTQGAGTDTQYF.

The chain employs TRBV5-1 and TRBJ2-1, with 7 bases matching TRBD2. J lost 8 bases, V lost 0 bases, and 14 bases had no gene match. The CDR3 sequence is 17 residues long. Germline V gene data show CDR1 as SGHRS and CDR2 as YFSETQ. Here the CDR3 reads CASSLGPAGRGVDEQFF. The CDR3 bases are TGCGCCAGCAGCTTGGGCCCGGCCGGACGGGGGGTCGATGAGCAGTTCTTC.

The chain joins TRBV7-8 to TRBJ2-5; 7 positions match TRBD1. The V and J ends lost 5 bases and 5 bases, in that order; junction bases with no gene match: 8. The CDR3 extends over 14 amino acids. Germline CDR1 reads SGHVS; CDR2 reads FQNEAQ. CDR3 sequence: CASSLRDSRETQYF. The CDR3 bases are TGTGCCAGCAGCCTACGGGACAGCCGGGAGACCCAGTACTTC.

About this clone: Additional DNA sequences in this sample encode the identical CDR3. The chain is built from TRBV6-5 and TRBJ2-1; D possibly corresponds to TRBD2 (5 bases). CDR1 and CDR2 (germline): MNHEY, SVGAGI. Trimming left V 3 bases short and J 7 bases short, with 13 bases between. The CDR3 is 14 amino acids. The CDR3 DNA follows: TGTGCCAGCAGTTATTCCTCGGGGAATAATGAGCAGTTCTTC. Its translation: CASSYSSGNNEQFF.